Following are 27 T cell receptor beta chains from one sample sequenced in a study of cytomegalovirus exposure and HLA in healthy donors. The PCR ran on 60 Vbeta and 13 Jbeta primers. Sequencing was performed with immunoSEQ multiplex PCR; in TCRdb, only in-frame clones are kept and a portion is missing. Of more than 90,000 clones listed, around 73% are singletons. Sequencing used PBMCs. The receptors here all came from a woman aged 40 to 50 in good health and CMV-seropositive.

The V and J genes are TRBV29-1 and TRBJ2-4; 11 positions match TRBD2. The trim removed 4 bases at V and 1 base at J, leaving 12 bases unmatched. CDR1 is SQVTM and CDR2 is ANQGSEA in the germline V gene. CDR3 length equals 18 residues. CDR3 sequence (DNA): TGCAGCGTTGCGGTACTAGCGGGAGTGGGGTTGGCCAAAAACATTCAGTACTTC. It yields the protein CSVAVLAGVGLAKNIQYF.

The chain employs TRBV7-9 and TRBJ1-1; 8 bases line up with TRBD1. V shed 9 bases and J 8 bases; nucleotides not matched to a gene: 5. The CDR3 sequence is 11 residues long. CDR1 is SEHNR, CDR2 FQNEAQ, per germline (reference sequence). CDR3 DNA sequence: TGTGCCAGTACTGCAGGGGGCGAAGCTTTCTTT. Encoded protein: CASTAGGEAFF.

The J gene is TRBJ2-5, the V gene TRBV9; D may be TRBD2 (6 bases). The V and J ends lost 0 bases and 6 bases respectively, with 9 bases between them. The V gene's germline CDR1 is SGDLS and CDR2 YYNGEE. The CDR3 is made up of 13 amino acids. The CDR3 spells CASSVAEGQTQYF. As DNA, the CDR3 is TGTGCCAGCAGCGTAGCGGAGGGACAGACCCAGTACTTC.

About this clone itself: One junction end does not reproduce the germline sequence, and a read error may be involved. This CDR3 reads CASRNGIYGYPF. CDR3 nucleotide sequence: TGCGCCAGCCGTAACGGGATCTATGGCTACCCCTTC. The chain is built from TRBV10-2 and TRBJ1-2, with D unresolved. Germline V gene lookup returns CDR1 WSHSY and CDR2 SAAADI. The CDR3 is 12 residues long.

This clone was seen a handful of times. The rearrangement links TRBV28 to TRBJ2-7, with TRBD1 matching over 8 bases. CDR1 is MDHEN and CDR2 is SYDVKM in the germline V gene. V lost 8 bases and J lost 10; bases outside the gene matches: 10. The length of the CDR3 is 12 residues. The CDR3 nucleotides read TGTGCCAGCCGTGGGACAGGCCGGACACAGTACTTC. Amino acid sequence: CASRGTGRTQYF.

The rearrangement links TRBV5-1 to TRBJ1-2, with a possible D match to TRBD1 (5 bases). The ends were cut back, 5 bases at V and 6 bases at J, with 23 bases in the middle. This CDR3 has 16 residues. The germline V gene has CDR1 SGHRS and CDR2 YFSETQ. CDR3 amino acids: CASREAGSGQGDGYTF. For the CDR3, the DNA is TGCGCCAGCAGGGAAGCGGGATCAGGGCAGGGCGATGGCTACACCTTC.

The rearrangement joins TRBV6-5 to TRBJ2-7, with 8 bases matching TRBD2. Germline V CDR1 and CDR2: MNHEY, SVGAGI. The V segment lost 7 bases and the J segment 5 bases; nucleotides outside the gene matches: 10. This CDR3 has 14 residues. CDR3 loop: CASKDNSGDDEQYF. Here the CDR3 DNA reads TGTGCCAGCAAGGATAATAGCGGGGATGACGAGCAGTACTTC.

A few counts support this clone. The CDR3 spells CAWRLAGGTDTQYF. Here the CDR3 DNA reads TGTGCCTGGAGACTAGCGGGAGGGACAGATACGCAGTATTTT. The V call is TRBV30, the J call TRBJ2-3; 13 bases fit TRBD2. CDR1 GTSNPN and CDR2 SVGIG come from the germline V gene (reference sequence). This CDR3 contains 14 residues. V lost 3 bases and J lost 3; bases outside the gene matches: 0.

This sequence joins TRBV27 and TRBJ2-1; 10 bases agree with TRBD2. V lost 8 bases, J lost 3 bases, and 7 bases stayed unmatched. The CDR3 runs to 15 residues. Germline CDR1 and CDR2: MNHEY and SMNVEV (reference sequence). The CDR3 DNA is TGTGCCAGCTTAACTTCTAGCGGGAGCTACAATGAGCAGTTCTTC. This codes for CASLTSSGSYNEQFF.

The CDR3 loop reads CAISPVPPGGLEKLFF. CDR3 nucleotides: TGTGCCATCAGCCCTGTCCCCCCAGGGGGCTTGGAAAAACTGTTTTTT. This sequence joins TRBV10-3 and TRBJ1-4; 8 bases line up with TRBD1. Germline CDR1 and CDR2: ENHRY and SYGVKD. V dropped 6 bases and J dropped 8; count of bases not matched to a gene: 14. CDR3 length equals 16 residues.

The chain is built from TRBV5-1 and TRBJ2-3; D is undetermined. This CDR3 has 13 amino acids. Germline CDR1 SGHRS, CDR2 YFSETQ. V was trimmed by 4 bases and J by 4 bases, leaving 10 bases between them. In DNA, the CDR3 is TGCGCCAGCAGCCCGGTAATGGCAGATACGCAGTATTTT. Protein product: CASSPVMADTQYF.

The chain recombines TRBV5-4 with TRBJ2-1; TRBD2 aligns across 9 bases. J gave up 1 base and V 2 bases, and 4 bases lay outside the gene matches. CDR1 and CDR2 (germline): SGHNT, YYREEE (reference sequence). CDR3 size: 16 residues. In DNA, the CDR3 is TGTGCCAGCAGCTTCGGGGCGGGAGGGTCCTACAATGAGCAGTTCTTC. Translation gives CASSFGAGGSYNEQFF. Full variable domain (rest looked up from reference TRBV5-4 and TRBJ2-1): ETGVTQSPTHLIKTRGQQVTLRCSSQSGHNTVSWYQQALGQGPQFIFQYYREEENGRGNFPPRFSGLQFPNYSSELNVNALELDDSALYLCASSFGAGGSYNEQFFGPGTRLTVL.

The chain employs TRBV15 and TRBJ2-7, with D maybe TRBD2 (6 bases). V dropped 0 bases and J dropped 2 bases, with 14 bases sitting between them. The germline CDR1 and CDR2 sequences are LNHNV and YYDKDF (reference sequence). The CDR3 runs 16 residues. DNA of the CDR3: TGTGCCACCAGCAGAGATAGGTCCCCGGGGGCCTACGAGCAGTACTTC. This gives the protein CATSRDRSPGAYEQYF.

The chain carries TRBV27 and TRBJ2-7; a weak D match, TRBD2 (5 bases). Germline CDR1 reads MNHEY; CDR2 reads SMNVEV (reference sequence). The CDR3 contains 15 residues. The V and J ends lost 2 bases and 2 bases respectively, with 13 bases between them. The CDR3 sequence: CASSLLPRGTYEQYF. In nucleotides, the CDR3 is TGTGCCAGCAGTTTACTCCCTAGAGGGACCTACGAGCAGTACTTC.

The V gene is TRBV7-9, the J gene TRBJ2-3; 10 bases fit TRBD2. The V and J ends lost 3 bases and 5 bases, in that order; junction bases with no gene match: 2. The CDR3 loop spans 14 amino acids. Germline assignment: CDR1 SEHNR and CDR2 FQNEAQ (reference sequence). CDR3 residues: CASSLVAGGDTQYF. DNA for the CDR3: TGTGCCAGCAGCTTGGTAGCGGGGGGAGATACGCAGTATTTT.

This clone was recorded a few times. The chain joins TRBV6-6 to TRBJ2-5; TRBD1 aligns across 12 bases. The junction had 4 bases not matched to a gene; V was cut back by 6 bases and J by 2 bases. CDR3 size: 15 residues. The germline V gene encodes CDR1 MNHNY and CDR2 SVGAGI (reference sequence). The CDR3 sequence: CASRGGQGAQETQYF. The CDR3 coding sequence is TGTGCCAGCAGGGGGGGACAGGGGGCTCAAGAGACCCAGTACTTC.

The chain is built from TRBV10-3 and TRBJ2-3, with 10 bases matching TRBD2. The CDR3 length is 16 residues. V lost 4 bases, J lost 0 bases, and 4 bases stayed unmatched. The germline V gene has CDR1 ENHRY and CDR2 SYGVKD. CDR3 sequence: CAISGGTSASTDTQYF. DNA for the CDR3: TGTGCCATCAGTGGGGGGACTAGCGCAAGCACAGATACGCAGTATTTT.

The gene calls are TRBV6-5 and TRBJ2-4; possibly TRBD1 for D (6 bases). Between the trimmed V and J ends, which lost 5 bases and 7 bases, there was a span of 18 bases. This CDR3 has 15 amino acids. Germline assignment: CDR1 MNHEY and CDR2 SVGAGI. The CDR3 DNA reads TGTGCCAGCAGTAGAGTAGCAGGGGCTGGGAACATTCAGTACTTC. Its translation is CASSRVAGAGNIQYF.

The J gene is TRBJ2-5, the V gene TRBV2; 12 bases line up with TRBD2. Looked up from germline, CDR1 is SNHLY and CDR2 is FYNNEI. The junction had 0 bases not matched to a gene; V was cut back by 6 bases and J by 4 bases. The CDR3 contains 13 residues. CDR3 sequence: CASRTSGGETQYF. CDR3 DNA: TGTGCCAGCAGGACTAGCGGGGGAGAGACCCAGTACTTC. The entire variable domain, with the rest obtained from reference TRBV2 and TRBJ2-5, is as follows: EPEVTQTPSHQVTQMGQEVILRCVPISNHLYFYWYRQILGQKVEFLVSFYNNEISEKSEIFDDQFSVERPDGSNFTLKIRSTKLEDSAMYFCASRTSGGETQYFGPGTRLLVL.

The chain joins TRBV27 to TRBJ2-5; 8 bases are a match to TRBD2. The CDR3 length is 16 residues. V gave up 2 bases and J gave up 4 bases; unmatched junction bases: 9. The germline V gene encodes CDR1 MNHEY and CDR2 SMNVEV (reference sequence). The CDR3 bases are TGTGCCAGCAGTTTAGTAGCGGGATCCGAAAGAGAGACCCAGTACTTC. Its translation is CASSLVAGSERETQYF.

The V gene is TRBV6-1, the J gene TRBJ1-5; D is uncertain. V lost 3 bases and J 6 bases, leaving 12 bases between the germline ends. The CDR3 consists of 14 residues. Germline V gene data show CDR1 as MNHNS and CDR2 as SASEGT. As DNA, the CDR3 is TGTGCCAGCAGTGACCAAAATACAGTTCAGCCCCAGCATTTT. Translated, it gives CASSDQNTVQPQHF.

The chain carries TRBV28 and TRBJ1-1; 7 nucleotides agree with TRBD1. Germline-derived CDR1 and CDR2 are MDHEN and SYDVKM. After removal of 5 bases from V and 8 bases from J, the junction contained 11 bases not matched to a gene. The length of the CDR3 is 14 residues. This chain's CDR3 is CASSPGQETGEAFF. The CDR3 DNA reads TGTGCCAGCAGTCCCGGACAGGAGACGGGGGAAGCTTTCTTT.

The rearrangement joins TRBV6-1 to TRBJ2-1, with 10 bases identical to TRBD1. Unmatched junction bases numbered 15, after V lost 4 bases and J lost 15 bases. Looked up from germline, CDR1 is MNHNS and CDR2 is SASEGT. This CDR3 contains 15 residues. The CDR3 sequence is CASSGGDRGLLKRFF. In DNA form, the CDR3 reads TGTGCCAGCAGTGGGGGGGACAGGGGACTATTGAAAAGGTTCTTC.

The chain recombines TRBV19 with TRBJ2-1; 15 bases are shared with TRBD2. The CDR3 covers 17 residues. Losses at the gene ends were 5 bases for V and 3 bases for J; bases not matched to a gene: 5. Germline values: CDR1 LNHDA, CDR2 SQIVND (reference sequence). This chain's CDR3 is CASSLLGLAGGYNEQFF. The CDR3 nucleotides are TGTGCCAGTAGTTTACTGGGACTAGCGGGAGGCTACAATGAGCAGTTCTTC.

This chain connects TRBV2 to TRBJ2-1; 7 nucleotides align to TRBD2. J gave up 6 bases and V 3 bases, and 5 bases lay outside the gene matches. The CDR3 extends over 14 amino acids. CDR1 and CDR2 (germline): SNHLY, FYNNEI. The CDR3 protein is CASSDGLGPNEQFF. The CDR3 region has the DNA TGTGCCAGCAGTGATGGACTAGGTCCCAATGAGCAGTTCTTC.

J is TRBJ2-5 and V is TRBV25-1, with TRBD2 identical over 8 bases. V shed 4 bases, J shed 2 bases, and the junction held 6 bases outside the gene matches. The germline V gene has CDR1 MGHDK and CDR2 SYGVNS. The CDR3 contains 15 residues. CDR3 bases: TGTGCCAGCAGTGTAAGCGGGGGAGGTCAAGAGACCCAGTACTTC. Protein sequence: CASSVSGGGQETQYF.

The chain couples TRBV28 to TRBJ2-3; weak D call: TRBD1 (6 bases). Trimming took 2 bases from V and 4 from J, leaving 16 bases between them. CDR1 and CDR2 from the germline V gene are MDHEN and SYDVKM. The CDR3 contains 16 residues. CDR3 bases: TGTGCCAGCAGTTTAGTGGCAGGGGTCGGGCCAGATACGCAGTATTTT. The encoded protein is CASSLVAGVGPDTQYF.